What follows is one TCR beta chain and its context. This sample was included in a study of cytotoxic CD8 clonotypes in ibrutinib-treated CLL. Data came from immunoSEQ multiplex PCR; TCRdb stores just in-frame clones and leaves some out. This table holds about 140,000 clones, approximately 75% found once. TCR beta library input comprised roughly 1.8 micrograms of genomic DNA from cryopreserved PBMCs. The CDR3 length is 13 residues. Trimming removed 2 bases at V and 2 bases at J, with 7 bases between. Germline lookup yields CDR1 SGHNT and CDR2 YENEEA. The receptor was isolated from a human donor with chronic lymphocytic leukemia. Material: PBMCs, obtained after 12 months of ibrutinib treatment. This sequence joins TRBV11-3 and TRBJ2-7; D call uncertain. Written as DNA, the CDR3 is TGTGCCAGCAGCTTAACTGGGACCTACGAGCAGTACTTC. Residues: CASSLTGTYEQYF.